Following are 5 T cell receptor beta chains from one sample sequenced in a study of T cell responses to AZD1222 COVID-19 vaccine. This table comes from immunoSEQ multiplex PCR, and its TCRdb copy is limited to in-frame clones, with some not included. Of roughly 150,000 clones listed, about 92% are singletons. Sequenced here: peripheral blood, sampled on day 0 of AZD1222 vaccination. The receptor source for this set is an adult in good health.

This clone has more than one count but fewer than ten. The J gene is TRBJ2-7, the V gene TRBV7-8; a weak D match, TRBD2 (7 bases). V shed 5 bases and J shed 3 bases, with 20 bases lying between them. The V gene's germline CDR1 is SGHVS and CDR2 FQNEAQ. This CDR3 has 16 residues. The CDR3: CASSPRGGEGHYEQYF. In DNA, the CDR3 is TGTGCCAGCAGCCCAAGGGGCGGGGAGGGACACTACGAGCAGTACTTC.

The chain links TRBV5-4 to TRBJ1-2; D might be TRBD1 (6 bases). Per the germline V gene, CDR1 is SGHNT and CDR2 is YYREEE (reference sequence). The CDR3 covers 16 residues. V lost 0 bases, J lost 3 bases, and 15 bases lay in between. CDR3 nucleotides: TGTGCCAGCAGCTTGGCGACGGTGGGGGGCGACTATGGCTACACCTTC. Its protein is CASSLATVGGDYGYTF.

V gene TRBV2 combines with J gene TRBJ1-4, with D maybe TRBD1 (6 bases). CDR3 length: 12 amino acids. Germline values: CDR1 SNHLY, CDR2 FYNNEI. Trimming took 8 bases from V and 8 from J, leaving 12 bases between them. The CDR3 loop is CASSGVGEKLFF. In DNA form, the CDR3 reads TGTGCCAGCTCAGGGGTGGGAGAAAAACTGTTTTTT.

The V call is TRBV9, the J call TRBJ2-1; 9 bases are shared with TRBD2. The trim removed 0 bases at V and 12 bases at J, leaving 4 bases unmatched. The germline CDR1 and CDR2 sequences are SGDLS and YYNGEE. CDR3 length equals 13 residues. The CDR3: CASSVVASGAQFF. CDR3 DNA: TGTGCCAGCAGCGTAGTAGCTAGCGGGGCGCAGTTCTTC.

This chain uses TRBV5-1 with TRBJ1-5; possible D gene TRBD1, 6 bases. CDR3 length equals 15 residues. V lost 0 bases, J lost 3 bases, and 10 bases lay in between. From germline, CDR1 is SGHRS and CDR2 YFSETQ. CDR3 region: CASSLEGDPNQPQHF. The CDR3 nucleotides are TGCGCCAGCAGCTTGGAGGGGGACCCCAATCAGCCCCAGCATTTT.